The 27 T cell receptor beta chains listed next were all sequenced from one sample in a study of T cells in Graves' hyperthyroidism and ophthalmopathy. Amplification of TCR beta CDR3 regions used RNA as the template. When the TCR CDR3 underwent first-round RT-PCR, the HTBI primer set was used. MiXCR, applied by TCRdb to the multiplex PCR reads, yields one record per CDR3 protein. The sample lists about 410,000 distinct CDR3 sequences, approximately 14% occurring once. What was sequenced was blood. The receptors were gathered from a man between 18 and 29 years old with Graves' ophthalmopathy.

The gene calls are TRBV7-9 and TRBJ2-3, with TRBD2 identical over 11 bases. The CDR3 totals 15 residues. From germline, CDR1 is SEHNR and CDR2 FQNEAQ (reference sequence). Trimming at V came to 6 bases and at J to 1 base, leaving 3 bases not matched to a gene. CDR3 DNA sequence: TGTGCCAGCAGGCAACTAGCGGGAGGCACAGATACGCAGTATTTT. This codes for CASRQLAGGTDTQYF.

Only a few counts were recorded for this clonotype. V and J are TRBV4-1 and TRBJ1-1; 9 bases match TRBD1. The CDR3 covers 15 residues. Germline V gene data show CDR1 as MGHRA and CDR2 as YSYEKL. V shed 7 bases, J shed 4 bases, and the junction held 10 bases outside the gene matches. CDR3 sequence reads: CASIEGQGLSTEAFF. CDR3 nucleotide sequence: TGCGCCAGCATTGAGGGACAGGGCCTCAGCACTGAAGCTTTCTTT.

This clonotype was detected ten times or more. V and J are TRBV12-3 or TRBV12-4 and TRBJ2-3; unclear D gene. This CDR3 has 20 amino acids. V gave up 4 bases and J gave up 2 bases, with 28 bases separating them. The DNA of the CDR3 is TGTGCCAGCAGTTCCCCGAACGTGCGTGAAGGCCACACGAACACAGATACGCAGTATTTT. The encoded protein is CASSSPNVREGHTNTDTQYF.

To note about this clonotype: Being one base from a much bigger clone, this may be a read error. The chain is built from TRBV6-1 and TRBJ2-2; 8 positions agree with TRBD1. Germline V gene data show CDR1 as MNHNS and CDR2 as SASEGT. This CDR3 region has 16 residues. As DNA, the CDR3 is TGTGCCAGCAGTGACAGACAGGGGATCAACACCGGGGAGCTGGTTTTT. Translated: CASSDRQGINTGELVF.

This clonotype was recorded many times. The chain joins TRBV2 to TRBJ1-4, with 9 nucleotides matching TRBD1. The V segment lost 0 bases and the J segment 6 bases; nucleotides outside the gene matches: 5. Germline-derived CDR1 and CDR2 are SNHLY and FYNNEI. The CDR3 runs to 16 residues. The CDR3 DNA sequence: TGTGCCAGCAGTGAAGCGCGGGGGACAGGGTATGAAAAACTGTTTTTT. Translation: CASSEARGTGYEKLFF.

This clonotype was picked up many times. The chain is built from TRBV20-1 and TRBJ2-3; 14 positions match TRBD2. V lost 1 base to trimming and J lost 8 bases; unmatched junction nucleotides: 5. The CDR3 sequence is 15 residues long. Germline V gives CDR1 DFQATT, CDR2 SNEGSKA (reference sequence). CDR3 sequence: CSARGGLAGGRTQYF. CDR3 in DNA: TGCAGTGCTAGAGGCGGACTAGCGGGAGGTCGTACGCAGTATTTT.

This clonotype was seen at least ten times. The chain couples TRBV5-1 to TRBJ2-7, with 7 bases aligning to TRBD1. This CDR3 comprises 12 residues. V shed 4 bases and J 5 bases; nucleotides not matched to a gene: 3. Germline CDR1 reads SGHRS; CDR2 reads YFSETQ. The CDR3 DNA reads as TGCGCCAGCAGCCCTGGACAGGACGAGCAGTACTTC. This translates into CASSPGQDEQYF.

In its sample, this clonotype was seen many times. The CDR3, as DNA: TGTGCCAGTTTTCAAGCGGGGTCGAACCACAATGAGCAGTTCTTC. This translates into CASFQAGSNHNEQFF. The chain recombines TRBV11-2 with TRBJ2-1, with TRBD2 matching 7 bases. The V gene's germline CDR1 is SGHAT and CDR2 FQNNGV. CDR3 length: 15 residues. The V segment lost 9 bases and the J segment 5 bases; nucleotides outside the gene matches: 13.

The chain links TRBV19 to TRBJ1-2; possible D gene TRBD1, 5 bases. Between the trimmed V and J ends, which lost 2 bases and 6 bases, there was a span of 10 bases. CDR3 length: 13 amino acids. Germline CDR1 reads LNHDA; CDR2 reads SQIVND (reference sequence). CDR3 sequence reads: CASSIKQEHGYTF. The CDR3 DNA follows: TGTGCCAGTAGTATAAAACAGGAGCATGGCTACACCTTC.

The chain employs TRBV7-6 and TRBJ2-3; D tentatively fits TRBD1 or TRBD2 (5 bases each). Germline V gene sequence: CDR1 SGHVS, CDR2 FNYEAQ. This CDR3 region has 17 residues. V was cut by 6 bases and J by 5 bases, with 24 bases left in between. The CDR3 DNA reads TGTGCCAGCAGTCCCACAGGAATTGGGATAGGAGGAGATACGCAGTATTTT. Its translation: CASSPTGIGIGGDTQYF.

There are a few counts of this clonotype. The CDR3 is CASSQAATSLSYNEQFF. Written as DNA, the CDR3 is TGTGCCAGCAGCCAAGCCGCTACTAGCCTCTCCTACAATGAGCAGTTCTTC. This chain connects TRBV4-2 to TRBJ2-1, with a weak D call TRBD2 (6 bases). CDR3 length equals 17 residues. The V and J ends lost 1 base and 0 bases respectively, with 13 bases between them. The germline gives CDR1 LGHNA, CDR2 YNFKEQ.

In this sample, this clonotype turned up many times. V gene TRBV7-9 combines with J gene TRBJ1-1; 9 bases align to TRBD1. The CDR3 runs to 14 residues. Trimming took 7 bases from V and 6 from J; bases not matched to a gene: 9. Germline V CDR1 and CDR2: SEHNR, FQNEAQ (reference sequence). This chain's CDR3 is CASTRDRDRAEAFF. CDR3 sequence (DNA): TGTGCCAGCACCAGAGACAGGGACAGGGCTGAAGCTTTCTTT.

At least ten counts were recorded for this clonotype. This sequence joins TRBV13 and TRBJ1-1; possible D gene TRBD1, 6 bases. V lost 5 bases and J lost 0, with 16 bases in between. Looked up from germline, CDR1 is PRHDT and CDR2 is FYEKMQ (reference sequence). CDR3 size: 16 residues. CDR3 DNA: TGTGCCAGCAGCAAAGAGGGACAAGAAATGAACACTGAAGCTTTCTTT. It is translated as CASSKEGQEMNTEAFF.

This clonotype showed up many times. V gene TRBV19 combines with J gene TRBJ1-1; 8 positions agree with TRBD1. Germline CDR1 reads LNHDA; CDR2 reads SQIVND (reference sequence). CDR3 length equals 15 residues. Unmatched junction bases numbered 10, after V lost 7 bases and J lost 3 bases. The DNA of the CDR3 is TGTGCCAGTACCCCGCTCGGGACAGGCCACACTGAAGCTTTCTTT. It encodes CASTPLGTGHTEAFF.

This clonotype was recorded a few times. The rearrangement joins TRBV24-1 to TRBJ2-2, with D perhaps TRBD1 (6 bases). Germline CDR1 and CDR2: KGHDR and SFDVKD. Deletions cut 4 bases from V and 4 bases from J, with 12 bases between. The CDR3 sequence is 15 residues long. CDR3 sequence reads: CATSEQAGVTGELFF. DNA for the CDR3: TGTGCCACCAGTGAGCAGGCAGGGGTCACCGGGGAGCTGTTTTTT.

In this sample, this clonotype turned up many times. The chain combines TRBV2 with TRBJ1-2, with D possibly matching TRBD1 (5 bases). Trimming left V 8 bases short and J 4 bases short, with 14 bases between. The CDR3 spans 13 residues. Germline lookup yields CDR1 SNHLY and CDR2 FYNNEI. The CDR3 DNA reads as TGTGCCAGCGGGCAGGGATTTGGCTATGGCTACACCTTC. Translation gives CASGQGFGYGYTF.

This clonotype was seen ten or more times. This rearrangement joins TRBV18 to TRBJ2-7; maybe TRBD2 (5 bases). The CDR3 totals 14 residues. From germline, CDR1 is KGHSH and CDR2 LQKENI. Between the trimmed V and J ends, which lost 4 bases and 5 bases, there was a span of 15 bases. In DNA, the CDR3 is TGTGCCAGCTCACAGGTCGGTGGGAGTGACGAGCAGTACTTC. Translation gives CASSQVGGSDEQYF.

This clonotype was seen a handful of times. The chain uses TRBV27 and TRBJ1-1; D is unclear. V shed 0 bases and J shed 6 bases, with 11 bases lying between them. The CDR3 has 14 residues. The germline V gene has CDR1 MNHEY and CDR2 SMNVEV (reference sequence). The CDR3 spells CASSLSIADPEAFF. The CDR3 nucleotides are TGTGCCAGCAGTTTATCGATAGCAGATCCTGAAGCTTTCTTT.

The CDR3 region has the DNA TGTGCCAGCAGCTTAGCCCGGAGCGACACTGGGGCCAACGTCCTGACTTTC. It yields the protein CASSLARSDTGANVLTF. V gene TRBV7-9 combines with J gene TRBJ2-6; D uncertain. This CDR3 is built from 17 residues. V lost 0 bases to trimming and J lost 2 bases, with 11 bases between them. Germline V gives CDR1 SEHNR, CDR2 FQNEAQ (reference sequence).

There are many counts of this clonotype. V usage is TRBV10-3 and J usage is TRBJ2-1, with 14 positions matching TRBD2. V was clipped by 2 bases and J by 9 bases; unmatched bases: 6. There are 16 residues in the CDR3. Per the germline V gene, CDR1 is ENHRY and CDR2 is SYGVKD. The CDR3 coding sequence is TGTGCCATCAGTGAGGCGGGGACTAGCGGGAGTCTTGAGCAGTTCTTC. Translation gives CAISEAGTSGSLEQFF.

This clonotype came up many times. J is TRBJ1-1 and V is TRBV18; D gene ambiguous. Germline V gene data show CDR1 as KGHSH and CDR2 as LQKENI. V dropped 0 bases and J dropped 5 bases, with 13 bases sitting between them. The CDR3 extends over 15 amino acids. The CDR3: CASSPPVRTGTEAFF. The CDR3 DNA follows: TGTGCCAGCTCACCACCGGTGCGGACGGGTACTGAAGCTTTCTTT.

This clonotype was observed many times. This chain connects TRBV18 to TRBJ2-3; unclear D gene. There are 11 residues in the CDR3. In germline, CDR1 is KGHSH, CDR2 LQKENI. Trimming left V 3 bases short and J 7 bases short, with 5 bases between. Written as DNA, the CDR3 is TGTGCCAGCTCACCCGACCATACGCAGTATTTT. It encodes CASSPDHTQYF.

This clonotype has only one observation. Since a much larger clone is just one base distant, this may be a read error. J is TRBJ2-7 and V is TRBV2, with 8 bases aligning to TRBD2. Germline assignment: CDR1 SNHLY and CDR2 FYNNEI. The CDR3 runs to 15 residues. The CDR3 reads CASSEGNGGAYEQYF. The CDR3 coding sequence is TGTGCCAGCAGTGAGGGTAACGGGGGGGCCTATGAGCAGTACTTC. The whole variable domain, remainder taken from reference TRBV2 and TRBJ2-7, is EPEVTQTPSHQVTQMGQEVILRCVPISNHLYFYWYRQILGQKVEFLVSFYNNEISEKSEIFDDQFSVERPDGSNFTLKIRSTKLEDSAMYFCASSEGNGGAYEQYFGPGTRLTVT.

This chain connects TRBV29-1 to TRBJ2-5; D may be TRBD2 (6 bases). Trimming took 0 bases from V and 3 from J, leaving 17 bases between them. The germline V gene has CDR1 SQVTM and CDR2 ANQGSEA. The CDR3 totals 16 residues. CDR3 nucleotide sequence: TGCAGCGTTGAAGAGAGCGGGCTAGCGAACAAAGAGACCCAGTACTTC. This sequence encodes CSVEESGLANKETQYF.

This clonotype was counted ten times or more. V usage is TRBV6-4 and J usage is TRBJ2-1, with 13 positions matching TRBD2. The CDR3 loop spans 17 amino acids. Germline CDR1 and CDR2: MRHNA and SNTAGT. The V gene end was trimmed by 0 bases and the J gene end by 6 bases; junction bases not matched to a gene: 5. Here the CDR3 DNA reads TGTGCCAGCAGTGACTCGGGTACTAGCGGGGGGGGCAATGAGCAGTTCTTC. It codes for CASSDSGTSGGGNEQFF.

This clonotype appeared many times. This chain links TRBV20-1 with TRBJ1-2; D ambiguous. The germline V gene encodes CDR1 DFQATT and CDR2 SNEGSKA (reference sequence). The germline V and J ends were trimmed by 6 bases and 0 bases, with 11 bases remaining between them. The length of the CDR3 is 13 residues. CDR3 in amino acids: CSAPSGANYGYTF. Written as DNA, the CDR3 is TGCAGTGCCCCGAGTGGAGCTAACTATGGCTACACCTTC.

This clonotype was detected many times. The genes are TRBV29-1 and TRBJ2-7; 10 bases agree with TRBD1. V trimming: 7 bases; J trimming: 4 bases; junction bases outside the gene matches: 22. The CDR3 covers 18 residues. From germline, CDR1 is SQVTM and CDR2 ANQGSEA. For the CDR3, the DNA is TGCAGCGCCAAAGTTCCGGGACAGGGGACCCCCATCTATTACGAGCAGTACTTC. It codes for CSAKVPGQGTPIYYEQYF.